This passage covers 14 T cell receptor beta chains from one sample sequenced in a study of cytomegalovirus exposure and HLA in healthy donors. Researchers ran the PCR with 60 Vbeta and 13 Jbeta primers. Assay used: immunoSEQ multiplex PCR; TCRdb lists only in-frame clones, some missing. Among 160,000 or so clones, 65% to 85% were seen once, and the ten largest hold 7%. The sequenced sample consisted of PBMCs. Receptors originate from a woman aged 40 to 50 in good health and CMV-seropositive.

V is TRBV6-1 and J is TRBJ2-1; D might be TRBD2 (5 bases). Trimming took off 6 bases at V and 1 base at J, with 10 bases between the two ends. Germline V CDR1 and CDR2: MNHNS, SASEGT. There are 14 residues in the CDR3. CDR3 sequence (DNA): TGTGCCAGCAGCCGGGGTGGGTCCTACAATGAGCAGTTCTTC. This gives the protein CASSRGGSYNEQFF.

The chain joins TRBV19 to TRBJ2-2; no firm D call. Germline V gene lookup returns CDR1 LNHDA and CDR2 SQIVND (reference sequence). With 3 bases removed from V and 0 bases from J, the gap between germline ends came to 11 bases. This CDR3 has 16 amino acids. Written as DNA, the CDR3 is TGTGCCAGTAGTATTAGAGTGTCTGCGAACACCGGGGAGCTGTTTTTT. As protein: CASSIRVSANTGELFF.

CDR3 in amino acids: CASSQDQLGADTQYF. The DNA for the CDR3 is TGTGCCAGCAGCCAAGATCAGCTCGGGGCAGATACGCAGTATTTT. V is TRBV4-2 and J is TRBJ2-3; D is perhaps TRBD2 (5 bases). CDR1 and CDR2 from the germline V gene are LGHNA and YNFKEQ. The CDR3 contains 15 residues. Trimming pared 0 bases from V and 4 bases from J, leaving 11 bases between.

The chain uses TRBV2 and TRBJ2-7; maybe TRBD2 (5 bases). Deletions cut 8 bases from V and 1 base from J, with 9 bases between. Germline loops: CDR1 SNHLY, CDR2 FYNNEI. The CDR3 spans 12 residues. The CDR3 sequence is CASGLLSYEQYF. CDR3 sequence (DNA): TGTGCCAGCGGACTTCTGTCCTACGAGCAGTACTTC.

V usage is TRBV6-1 and J usage is TRBJ2-1, with D possibly TRBD2 on 5 matching bases. Trimming removed 5 bases from V and 0 bases from J, with 11 bases in between. Per the germline V gene, CDR1 is MNHNS and CDR2 is SASEGT. This CDR3 is 15 amino acids long. CDR3 in DNA: TGTGCCAGCAGTTCCGGGATCACCTCCTACAATGAGCAGTTCTTC. Translation gives CASSSGITSYNEQFF.

CDR3 bases: TGCGCCAGCAGCCAGACAGGTCTAGGGATAAACACAGATACGCAGTATTTT. It is translated as CASSQTGLGINTDTQYF. V usage is TRBV4-3 and J usage is TRBJ2-3; D might be TRBD1 (6 bases). The CDR3 covers 17 residues. V was pared by 3 bases and J by 2 bases, with 18 bases between. CDR1 is LGHNA, CDR2 YSLEER, per germline.

A few counts support this clone. This chain links TRBV11-2 with TRBJ1-1; 7 bases map to TRBD1. CDR3 size: 13 residues. Germline loops: CDR1 SGHAT, CDR2 FQNNGV. Trimming removed 5 bases from V and 5 bases from J; junction bases left unmatched: 5. CDR3 loop: CASSRTGLTEAFF. DNA of the CDR3: TGTGCCAGCAGCCGGACAGGACTTACTGAAGCTTTCTTT.

The rearrangement links TRBV18 to TRBJ1-1; D remains ambiguous. Trimming took 6 bases from V and 4 from J, leaving 12 bases between them. The CDR3 loop spans 13 amino acids. Germline-derived CDR1 and CDR2 are KGHSH and LQKENI. This chain's CDR3 is CASSVNSGTEAFF. DNA of the CDR3: TGTGCCAGCTCGGTAAATAGTGGCACTGAAGCTTTCTTT.

This sequence joins TRBV2 and TRBJ1-6; TRBD1 aligns across 9 bases. In germline, CDR1 is SNHLY, CDR2 FYNNEI. Losses at the gene ends were 6 bases for V and 5 bases for J; bases not matched to a gene: 5. CDR3 length equals 15 residues. CDR3: CASRDNRGHNSPLHF. In nucleotides, the CDR3 is TGTGCCAGCAGAGACAACAGGGGGCATAATTCACCCCTCCACTTT.

J is TRBJ1-2 and V is TRBV6-5; the match to TRBD1 covers 7 bases. The CDR3 consists of 14 residues. V lost 5 bases and J lost 6; bases outside the gene matches: 9. The germline CDR1 and CDR2 sequences are MNHEY and SVGAGI. CDR3 bases: TGTGCCAGCAGTGATAGAGGGGACAGTGATGGCTACACCTTC. Encoded protein: CASSDRGDSDGYTF.

A word on this clone: At one boundary the junction diverges from the germline segment, which might be a read error. The chain employs TRBV7-7 and TRBJ1-3; D might be TRBD1 (5 bases). CDR3 length equals 16 residues. The germline gives CDR1 SSHAT, CDR2 FNYEAQ (reference sequence). For the CDR3, the DNA is TGTGCTAGCAGCTTGGGGGGACCGAGCTCTGGAAACACCATATATTTT. It encodes CASSLGGPSSGNTIYF.

The chain carries TRBV27 and TRBJ2-5, with 8 bases lining up with TRBD1. The end of the DNA fits TRBJ2-7 better, so the J call may be wrong. CDR1 MNHEY and CDR2 SMNVEV come from the germline V gene (reference sequence). CDR3 length equals 14 residues. This CDR3 reads CASKFLGQEYEQYF. The DNA of the CDR3 is TGTGCCAGCAAGTTTTTGGGACAGGAGTACGAGCAGTACTTC.

This rearrangement joins TRBV13 to TRBJ2-3; the D gene is possibly TRBD2 (6 bases). The CDR3 length is 16 residues. The germline V and J ends were trimmed by 2 bases and 1 base, with 13 bases remaining between them. Looked up from germline, CDR1 is PRHDT and CDR2 is FYEKMQ (reference sequence). The CDR3 region is CASSLKGGDRTDTQYF. DNA for the CDR3: TGTGCCAGCAGCTTAAAGGGAGGTGACCGCACAGATACGCAGTATTTT.

This clone was seen a few times. This chain connects TRBV28 to TRBJ2-3; D may be TRBD2 (6 bases). The germline V gene encodes CDR1 MDHEN and CDR2 SYDVKM. The CDR3 contains 9 residues. The V gene lost 8 bases and the J gene lost 13 bases, with 10 bases spanning the gap. The CDR3: CASGGIKYF. CDR3 coding DNA: TGTGCCAGCGGGGGGATTAAGTATTTT. The full variable domain, completed using reference TRBV28 and TRBJ2-3, is DVKVTQSSRYLVKRTGEKVFLECVQDMDHENMFWYRQDPGLGLRLIYFSYDVKMKEKGDIPEGYSVSREKKERFSLILESASTNQTSMYLCASGGIKYFGPGTRLTVL.